Listed here are 25 T cell receptor beta chains from one sample, sequenced in a study of cytomegalovirus exposure and HLA in healthy donors. 13 Jbeta primers and 60 Vbeta primers were used for the PCR. Sequenced by immunoSEQ multiplex PCR; TCRdb stores in-frame clones only, minus some. The sample has around 150,000 clones; about 65% are singletons. Sequenced: PBMCs. These receptors came from a man aged 35-49 years in good health and CMV-seropositive.

V gene TRBV6-6 combines with J gene TRBJ2-5, with 10 bases fitting TRBD1. The J call may be mistaken, given a closer DNA end match to TRBJ2-7. CDR1 is MNHNY and CDR2 is SVGAGI in the germline V gene (reference sequence). The CDR3 totals 15 residues. The CDR3 DNA reads as TGTGCCAGCAGAGACCCGGGACAGGGGAACTACGAGCAGTACTTC. Translating it yields CASRDPGQGNYEQYF.

The sample holds one count of this clone. The chain recombines TRBV2 with TRBJ2-3; TRBD2 matches at 10 bases. Germline CDR1 and CDR2: SNHLY and FYNNEI. This CDR3 has 16 amino acids. Trimming removed 1 base from V and 2 bases from J; junction bases left unmatched: 3. This chain's CDR3 is CASSEGLAGLTDTQYF. In DNA, the CDR3 is TGTGCCAGCAGTGAAGGACTAGCGGGCCTCACAGATACGCAGTATTTT.

The chain carries TRBV7-9 and TRBJ2-7; weak D call: TRBD1 (5 bases). Trimming stripped 7 bases from V and 2 bases from J, with 12 bases between. The CDR3 loop spans 13 amino acids. Germline values: CDR1 SEHNR, CDR2 FQNEAQ (reference sequence). Here the CDR3 DNA reads TGTGCCAGCAACCTGGACACAACCTACGAGCAGTACTTC. This codes for CASNLDTTYEQYF.

V is TRBV19 and J is TRBJ1-2; the D gene is possibly TRBD1 (5 bases). Germline CDR1 is LNHDA and CDR2 is SQIVND (reference sequence). The CDR3 is made up of 16 amino acids. V shed 6 bases and J shed 6 bases, with 23 bases lying between them. CDR3 loop: CASSSLYRRRWHGYTF. DNA for the CDR3: TGTGCCAGTAGCAGTCTCTACAGGCGACGCTGGCATGGCTACACCTTC.

This clone was seen just once. This chain links TRBV6-5 with TRBJ1-4; a possible D gene is TRBD1 (5 bases). The germline V gene encodes CDR1 MNHEY and CDR2 SVGAGI. The V end was cut by 5 bases, the J end by 0 bases, with 10 bases between. The CDR3 consists of 15 residues. The CDR3 DNA is TGTGCCAGCAGTACAGGAGACCCAACTAATGAAAAACTGTTTTTT. Encoded protein: CASSTGDPTNEKLFF.

The chain joins TRBV7-9 to TRBJ2-1; 7 bases match TRBD2. Trimming removed 5 bases from V and 5 bases from J; junction bases left unmatched: 12. The CDR3 is made up of 16 amino acids. Germline V CDR1 and CDR2: SEHNR, FQNEAQ (reference sequence). Here the CDR3 DNA reads TGTGCCAGCAGCCCAAGAGGTCGGGGGGAACACAATGAGCAGTTCTTC. It codes for CASSPRGRGEHNEQFF. Full variable domain (remainder filled in from reference TRBV7-9 and TRBJ2-1): DTGVSQNPRHKITKRGQNVTFRCDPISEHNRLYWYRQTLGQGPEFLTYFQNEAQLEKSRLLSDRFSAERPKGSFSTLEIQRTEQGDSAMYLCASSPRGRGEHNEQFFGPGTRLTVL.

V usage is TRBV18 and J usage is TRBJ2-7, with TRBD1 matching 10 bases. The CDR3 consists of 15 residues. Per germline, CDR1 KGHSH and CDR2 LQKENI. The V and J ends lost 5 bases and 0 bases, in that order; junction bases with no gene match: 4. CDR3 sequence (DNA): TGTGCCAGCTCATTTGGACAGGGGGTCTCCTACGAGCAGTACTTC. Translated: CASSFGQGVSYEQYF.

This clone has just one count. This rearrangement joins TRBV19 to TRBJ2-2, with D unresolved. Germline-derived CDR1 and CDR2 are LNHDA and SQIVND (reference sequence). Trimming shortened V by 1 base and J by 3 bases, and 12 bases separated the two germline ends. This CDR3 has 16 amino acids. The chain's CDR3 is CASSIAGPGDTGELFF. DNA of the CDR3: TGTGCCAGTAGTATAGCGGGTCCTGGCGACACCGGGGAGCTGTTTTTT.

In this sample, this clone turned up a few times. The chain is built from TRBV4-3 and TRBJ2-1; 9 nucleotides match TRBD1. The CDR3 length is 16 residues. Germline-derived CDR1 and CDR2 are LGHNA and YSLEER. J was trimmed by 13 bases and V by 5 bases; bases with no gene match: 18. The CDR3 region has the DNA TGCGCCAGCAGCAAAGTGAGTGGGGACAGGGTGTTAACTCAGTTCTTC. Encoded protein: CASSKVSGDRVLTQFF.

The J gene is TRBJ2-5, the V gene TRBV7-2; perhaps TRBD2 as D (7 bases). The CDR3 runs to 14 residues. Germline V CDR1 and CDR2: SGHTA, FQGNSA. V was cut by 6 bases and J by 5 bases, with 16 bases left in between. The CDR3 sequence: CASSRGGAMETQYF. As DNA, the CDR3 is TGTGCCAGCAGTAGAGGGGGGGCCATGGAGACCCAGTACTTC. Full variable domain (rest looked up from reference TRBV7-2 and TRBJ2-5): GAGVSQSPSNKVTEKGKDVELRCDPISGHTALYWYRQSLGQGLEFLIYFQGNSAPDKSGLPSDRFSAERTGGSVSTLTIQRTQQEDSAVYLCASSRGGAMETQYFGPGTRLLVL.

This chain uses TRBV19 with TRBJ2-5; 7 nucleotides match TRBD1. The end of the DNA aligns better with TRBJ2-7, so the J call may be wrong. This CDR3 comprises 14 residues. Germline V gives CDR1 LNHDA, CDR2 SQIVND (reference sequence). DNA of the CDR3: TGTGCCAGTAGTATCCGGGACAGATCCTACGAGCAGTACTTC. This sequence encodes CASSIRDRSYEQYF.

This clone has only a few counts. V gene TRBV6-6 combines with J gene TRBJ2-1; no firm D call. Germline CDR1 reads MNHNY; CDR2 reads SVGAGI (reference sequence). V was shortened by 0 bases and J by 8 bases, with 8 bases between the two germline ends. The CDR3 has 13 amino acids. The CDR3: CASSYSIGDEQFF. CDR3 in DNA: TGTGCCAGCAGTTACTCCATCGGAGATGAGCAGTTCTTC.

This rearrangement joins TRBV7-9 to TRBJ1-2; 7 nucleotides match TRBD1. The germline V gene encodes CDR1 SEHNR and CDR2 FQNEAQ (reference sequence). The V gene end was trimmed by 2 bases and the J gene end by 1 base; junction bases not matched to a gene: 1. The CDR3 contains 14 residues. The CDR3 nucleotides are TGTGCCAGCAGCTTAACAGGGGTTAACTATGGCTACACCTTC. Translation gives CASSLTGVNYGYTF.

The V and J genes are TRBV6-5 and TRBJ2-3; TRBD1 matches at 10 bases. This CDR3 has 14 amino acids. Germline CDR1 and CDR2: MNHEY and SVGAGI. V lost 10 bases, J lost 5 bases, and 9 bases stayed unmatched. The CDR3 loop is CATTPGTGEDTQYF. CDR3 DNA: TGTGCCACCACCCCCGGGACAGGGGAAGATACGCAGTATTTT.

The gene calls are TRBV6-4 and TRBJ1-1, with 7 bases fitting TRBD1. J gave up 7 bases and V 3 bases, and 5 bases lay outside the gene matches. Germline V CDR1 and CDR2: MRHNA, SNTAGT. This CDR3 has 13 residues. CDR3 DNA sequence: TGTGCCAGCAGTGAAAGAGGGGGCGATGAAGCTTTCTTT. This encodes CASSERGGDEAFF.

The rearrangement joins TRBV7-2 to TRBJ2-3; 7 bases align to TRBD2. V lost 1 base to trimming and J lost 6 bases; unmatched junction nucleotides: 4. From germline, CDR1 is SGHTA and CDR2 FQGNSA. The CDR3 extends over 14 amino acids. CDR3: CASSLGGGGDTQYF. CDR3 DNA: TGTGCCAGCAGCTTAGGCGGGGGAGGGGATACGCAGTATTTT.

This clone was seen more than once but under ten times. The chain is built from TRBV6-1 and TRBJ2-2, with TRBD1 matching over 7 bases. Per the germline V gene, CDR1 is MNHNS and CDR2 is SASEGT. Trimming removed 6 bases from V and 0 bases from J; junction bases left unmatched: 4. The CDR3 sequence is 15 residues long. Here the CDR3 reads CASSPGTANTGELFF. In DNA form, the CDR3 reads TGTGCCAGCAGCCCCGGGACAGCGAACACCGGGGAGCTGTTTTTT.

The chain has TRBV7-2 and TRBJ2-2, with D possibly being TRBD2 (6 bases). The CDR3 totals 17 residues. The germline gives CDR1 SGHTA, CDR2 FQGNSA. The V and J ends lost 5 bases and 5 bases respectively, with 21 bases between them. The CDR3 region has the DNA TGTGCCAGCAGCCCAGCGGTCGCTAGCGTGAAGACCGGGGAGCTGTTTTTT. Translating it yields CASSPAVASVKTGELFF.

The chain couples TRBV5-3 to TRBJ1-5; D is ambiguous. TRBV5-3 is treated as an ORF (open reading frame) with a function not yet certain. Trimming cost V 1 base and J 0 bases, with 11 bases left between them. The CDR3 is 16 residues long. In nucleotides, the CDR3 is TGTGCCAGAAGCTTGCATCGCCCCTATAGCAATCAGCCCCAGCATTTT. Amino acid sequence: CARSLHRPYSNQPQHF.

The chain couples TRBV28 to TRBJ2-7, with D possibly matching TRBD1 (5 bases). The V gene lost 4 bases and the J gene lost 8 bases, with 21 bases spanning the gap. The CDR3 sequence is 15 residues long. Germline CDR1 is MDHEN and CDR2 is SYDVKM. The CDR3 nucleotides are TGTGCCAGCAGTTCCCCCCAGGGATCTAGGGTGCAGCAGTACTTC. It is translated as CASSSPQGSRVQQYF.

The rearrangement links TRBV7-2 to TRBJ1-6; D possibly corresponds to TRBD1 (5 bases). CDR1 is SGHTA, CDR2 FQGNSA, per germline. CDR3 length equals 13 residues. V shed 6 bases and J shed 10 bases, with 13 bases lying between them. CDR3 DNA: TGTGCCAGCAGTTTGGCGACAGCGTCACCCCTCCACTTT. This gives the protein CASSLATASPLHF.

This clone has only one observation. The V gene is TRBV7-2, the J gene TRBJ1-2; D may be TRBD1 (6 bases). V was clipped by 2 bases and J by 6 bases, with 10 bases between them. This CDR3 has 13 amino acids. The germline V gene encodes CDR1 SGHTA and CDR2 FQGNSA. The CDR3 is CASSLQGTDGYTF. DNA for the CDR3: TGTGCCAGCAGCTTACAGGGGACCGATGGCTACACCTTC.

V gene TRBV4-3 combines with J gene TRBJ2-3, with D perhaps matching TRBD1 (6 bases). The V end lost 0 bases, the J end lost 4 bases, and 14 bases lay between the germline ends. CDR1 and CDR2 (germline): LGHNA, YSLEER. The length of the CDR3 is 16 residues. CDR3 sequence reads: CASSQDLAQGPDTQYF. CDR3 sequence (DNA): TGCGCCAGCAGCCAAGACTTGGCGCAGGGGCCAGATACGCAGTATTTT.

The rearrangement uses TRBV4-1 and TRBJ1-5, with D tentatively TRBD1 (6 bases). The length of the CDR3 is 16 residues. Germline assignment: CDR1 MGHRA and CDR2 YSYEKL. Trimming stripped 0 bases from V and 3 bases from J, with 12 bases between. CDR3 sequence reads: CASSQENGQFNQPQHF. In DNA, the CDR3 is TGCGCCAGCAGCCAAGAAAATGGACAGTTCAATCAGCCCCAGCATTTT.

With regard to this clone: Germline is not matched at one junction end, which may reflect a read error. The rearrangement joins TRBV7-9 to TRBJ1-1; D is ambiguous. Germline V CDR1 and CDR2: SEHNR, FQNEAQ (reference sequence). This CDR3 is built from 12 residues. The CDR3 spells CSSSPETDQAFF. In nucleotides, the CDR3 is TGTTCCAGCAGCCCGGAAACAGACCAAGCTTTCTTT.